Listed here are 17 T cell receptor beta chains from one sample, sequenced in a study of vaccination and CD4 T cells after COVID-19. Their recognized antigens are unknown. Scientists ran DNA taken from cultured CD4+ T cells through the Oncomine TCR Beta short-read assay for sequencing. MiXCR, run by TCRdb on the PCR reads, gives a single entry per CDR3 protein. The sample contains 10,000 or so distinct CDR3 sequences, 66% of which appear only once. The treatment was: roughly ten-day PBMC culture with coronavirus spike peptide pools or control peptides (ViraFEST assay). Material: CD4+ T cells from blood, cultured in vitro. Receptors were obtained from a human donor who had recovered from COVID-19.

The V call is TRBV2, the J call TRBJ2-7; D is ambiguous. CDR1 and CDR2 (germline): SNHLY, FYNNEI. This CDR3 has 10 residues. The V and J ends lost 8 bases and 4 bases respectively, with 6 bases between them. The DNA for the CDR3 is TGTGCCAGCGCAATTTACGAGCAGTACTTC. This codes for CASAIYEQYF.

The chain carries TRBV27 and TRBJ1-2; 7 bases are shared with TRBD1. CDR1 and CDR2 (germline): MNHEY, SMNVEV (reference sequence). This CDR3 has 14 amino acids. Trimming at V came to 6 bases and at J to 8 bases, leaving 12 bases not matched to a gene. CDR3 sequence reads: CASRPYTGTVGYTF. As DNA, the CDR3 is TGTGCCAGCAGGCCATACACCGGGACAGTCGGCTACACCTTC.

CDR3 sequence: CSAQSTDTQYF. CDR3 DNA sequence: TGCAGTGCTCAAAGCACAGATACGCAGTATTTT. This chain uses TRBV20-1 with TRBJ2-3; D gene uncertain. V was clipped by 5 bases and J by 0 bases, with 3 bases between them. Germline values: CDR1 DFQATT, CDR2 SNEGSKA (reference sequence). This CDR3 is 11 amino acids long.

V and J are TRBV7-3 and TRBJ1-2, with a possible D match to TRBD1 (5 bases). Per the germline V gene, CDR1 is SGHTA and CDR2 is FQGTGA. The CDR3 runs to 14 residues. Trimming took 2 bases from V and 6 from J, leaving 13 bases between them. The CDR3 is CASSLGGVQNGYTF. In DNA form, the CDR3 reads TGTGCCAGCAGCTTAGGGGGGGTTCAGAATGGCTACACCTTC.

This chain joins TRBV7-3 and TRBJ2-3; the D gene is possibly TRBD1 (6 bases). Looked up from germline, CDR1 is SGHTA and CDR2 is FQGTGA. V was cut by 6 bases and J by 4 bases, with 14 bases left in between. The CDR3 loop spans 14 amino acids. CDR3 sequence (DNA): TGTGCCAGCAGGAGAGCAGGGGAGTCAGATACGCAGTATTTT. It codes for CASRRAGESDTQYF.

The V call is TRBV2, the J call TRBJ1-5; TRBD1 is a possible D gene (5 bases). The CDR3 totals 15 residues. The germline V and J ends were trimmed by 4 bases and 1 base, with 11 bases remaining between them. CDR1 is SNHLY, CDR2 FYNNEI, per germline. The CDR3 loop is CASSVQGGSNQPQHF. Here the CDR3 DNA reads TGTGCCAGCAGTGTTCAGGGTGGCAGCAATCAGCCCCAGCATTTT.

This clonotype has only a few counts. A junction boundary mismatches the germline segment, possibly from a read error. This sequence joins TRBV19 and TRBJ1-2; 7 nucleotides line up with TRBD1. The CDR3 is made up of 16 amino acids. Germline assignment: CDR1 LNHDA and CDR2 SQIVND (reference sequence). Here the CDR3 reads CASTSTGGQANYGYTF. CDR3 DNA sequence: TGTGCCAGTACCTCCACCGGTGGACAGGCTAATTATGGCTACACCTTC.

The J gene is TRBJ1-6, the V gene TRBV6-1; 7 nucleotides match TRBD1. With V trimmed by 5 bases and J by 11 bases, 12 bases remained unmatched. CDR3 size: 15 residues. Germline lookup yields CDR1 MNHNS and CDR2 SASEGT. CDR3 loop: CASSLSDRLITPLHF. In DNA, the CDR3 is TGTGCCAGCAGTCTCTCGGACAGGCTGATCACACCCCTCCACTTT.

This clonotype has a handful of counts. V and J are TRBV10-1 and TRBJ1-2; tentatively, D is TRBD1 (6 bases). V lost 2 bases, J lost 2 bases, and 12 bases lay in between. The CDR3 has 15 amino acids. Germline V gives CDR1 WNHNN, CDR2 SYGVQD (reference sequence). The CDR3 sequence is CASSEDRTPNYGYTF. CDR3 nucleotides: TGCGCCAGCAGTGAGGACAGGACCCCAAACTATGGCTACACCTTC.

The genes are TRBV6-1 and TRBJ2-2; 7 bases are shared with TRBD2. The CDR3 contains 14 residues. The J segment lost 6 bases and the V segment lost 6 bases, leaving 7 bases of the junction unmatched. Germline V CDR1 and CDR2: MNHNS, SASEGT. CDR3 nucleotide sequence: TGTGCCAGCAGAGGGGAGGGGTTCGCCGGGGAGCTGTTTTTT. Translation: CASRGEGFAGELFF.

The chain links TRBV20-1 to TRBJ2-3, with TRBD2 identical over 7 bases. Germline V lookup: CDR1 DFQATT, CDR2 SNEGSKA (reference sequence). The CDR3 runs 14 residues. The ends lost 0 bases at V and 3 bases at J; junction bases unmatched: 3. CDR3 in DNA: TGCAGTGCTAGAGAAATAGCGGGTACAGATACGCAGTATTTT. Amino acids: CSAREIAGTDTQYF.

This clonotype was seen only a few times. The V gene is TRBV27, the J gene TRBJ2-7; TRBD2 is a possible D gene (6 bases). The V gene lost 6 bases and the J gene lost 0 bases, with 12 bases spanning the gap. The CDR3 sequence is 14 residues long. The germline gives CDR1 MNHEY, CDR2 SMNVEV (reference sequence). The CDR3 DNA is TGTGCCAGCAGATCTGGGGGGAGCTCCTACGAGCAGTACTTC. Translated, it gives CASRSGGSSYEQYF.

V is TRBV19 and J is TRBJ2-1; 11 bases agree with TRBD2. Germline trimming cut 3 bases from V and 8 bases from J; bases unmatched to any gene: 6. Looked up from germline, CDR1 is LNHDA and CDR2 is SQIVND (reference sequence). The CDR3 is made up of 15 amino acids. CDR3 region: CASSMGSGGADEQFF. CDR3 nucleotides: TGTGCCAGTAGTATGGGTAGCGGGGGGGCCGATGAGCAGTTCTTC.

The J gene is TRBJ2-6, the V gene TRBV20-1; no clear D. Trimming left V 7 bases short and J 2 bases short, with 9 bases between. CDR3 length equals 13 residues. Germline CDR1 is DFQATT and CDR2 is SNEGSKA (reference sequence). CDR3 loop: CSVPSPGANVLTF. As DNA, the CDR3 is TGCAGTGTCCCGTCACCTGGGGCCAACGTCCTGACTTTC.

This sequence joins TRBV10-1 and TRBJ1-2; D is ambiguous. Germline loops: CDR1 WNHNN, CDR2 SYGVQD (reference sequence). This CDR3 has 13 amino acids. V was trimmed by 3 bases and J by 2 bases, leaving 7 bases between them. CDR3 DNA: TGCGCCAGCAGTGATGGTCAGAACTATGGCTACACCTTC. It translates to CASSDGQNYGYTF.

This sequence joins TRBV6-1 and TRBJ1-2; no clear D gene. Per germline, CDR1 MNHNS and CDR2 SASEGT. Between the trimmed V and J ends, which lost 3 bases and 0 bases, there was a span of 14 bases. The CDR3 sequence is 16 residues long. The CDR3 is CASSDYNIPSNYGYTF. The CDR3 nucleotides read TGTGCCAGCAGTGATTATAATATCCCCTCTAACTATGGCTACACCTTC.

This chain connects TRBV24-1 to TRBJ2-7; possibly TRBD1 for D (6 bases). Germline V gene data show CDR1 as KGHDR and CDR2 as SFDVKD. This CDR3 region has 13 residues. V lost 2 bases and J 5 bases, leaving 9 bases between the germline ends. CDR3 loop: CATSDWGRNEQYF. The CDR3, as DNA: TGTGCCACCAGTGATTGGGGGCGAAACGAGCAGTACTTC.